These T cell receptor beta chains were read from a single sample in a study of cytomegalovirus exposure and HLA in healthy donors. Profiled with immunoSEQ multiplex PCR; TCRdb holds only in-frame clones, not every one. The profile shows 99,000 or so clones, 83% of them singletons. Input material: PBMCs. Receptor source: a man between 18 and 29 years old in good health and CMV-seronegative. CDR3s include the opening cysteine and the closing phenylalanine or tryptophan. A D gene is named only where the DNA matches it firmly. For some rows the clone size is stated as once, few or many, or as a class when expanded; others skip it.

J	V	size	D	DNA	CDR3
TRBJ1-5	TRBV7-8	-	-	TGTGCCAGCATCCCCCTCCAGGGTGGGGGCAATCAGCCCCAGCATTTT	CASIPLQGGGNQPQHF
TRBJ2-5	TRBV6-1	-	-	TGTGCCAGCACCCCAGGGGACCAAGAGACCCAGTACTTC	CASTPGDQETQYF
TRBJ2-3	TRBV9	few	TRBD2	TGTGCCAGCAGCCCCGGGACTAGCGGGAAGGGCACAGATACGCAGTATTTT	CASSPGTSGKGTDTQYF
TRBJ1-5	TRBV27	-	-	TGTGCCAGCAGTTTATCGTGGGGGGATAGCAATCAGCCCCAGCATTTT	CASSLSWGDSNQPQHF
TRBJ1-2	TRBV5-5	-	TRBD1	TGTGCCAGCATCAATTTTCCGGGACAGGGACGTTACACCTTC	CASINFPGQGRYTF
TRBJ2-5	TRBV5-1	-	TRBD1	TGCGCCAGCAGCCGGGACGCAGGGGGAGAGACCCAGTACTTC	CASSRDAGGETQYF
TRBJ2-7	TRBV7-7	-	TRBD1	TGTGCTAGCAGCTTAGAGCAGGGGGCGAGCTACGAGCAGTACTTC	CASSLEQGASYEQYF
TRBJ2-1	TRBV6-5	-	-	TGTGCCAGCAGTCGACGCGGGGAGCAGTTCTTC	CASSRRGEQFF
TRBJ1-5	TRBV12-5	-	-	TGTGCTAGTGGAGAGGGAGGGGGGGTGGGGAATCAGCCCCAGCATTTT	CASGEGGGVGNQPQHF
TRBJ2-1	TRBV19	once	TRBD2	TGTGCCAGTAGTTTACGGGAGGCTGAGCAGTTCTTC	CASSLREAEQFF
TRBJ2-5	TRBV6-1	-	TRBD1	TGTGCCAGCAGAGAGAGGGGGCCCCCGGAGACCCAGTACTTC	CASRERGPPETQYF
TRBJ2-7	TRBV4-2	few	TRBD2	TGTGCCAGCAGCCCGCGCGGGACTAGCGGGAGTAACGAGCAGTACTTC	CASSPRGTSGSNEQYF
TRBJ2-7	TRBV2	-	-	TGTGCCAGCAGCGACAGAGAATACGAGCAGTACTTC	CASSDREYEQYF
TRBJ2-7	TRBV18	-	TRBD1	TGTGCCAGCTCACCACCCCCAGGGGGATCCTACGAGCAGTACTTC	CASSPPPGGSYEQYF
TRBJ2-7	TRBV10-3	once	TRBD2	TGTGCCACTCGGGACCTAGCCCTAGCGGGTTGGGCCGAGCAGTACTTC	CATRDLALAGWAEQYF
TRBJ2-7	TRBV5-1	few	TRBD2	TGCGCCAGCAGCTCTGGGAGACTAGCGGCATCCTACGAGCAGTACTTC	CASSSGRLAASYEQYF
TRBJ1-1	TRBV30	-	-	TGTGCCTGGGGGCGGGATTGGACTGAAGCTTTCTTT	CAWGRDWTEAFF
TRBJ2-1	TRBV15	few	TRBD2	TGTGCCACCAGCAGAGGGACTAGCGGGGGGGTCCACAATGAGCAGTTCTTC	CATSRGTSGGVHNEQFF
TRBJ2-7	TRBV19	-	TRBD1	TGTGCCAGTAGTATACGAGGGGACAGGGGTACCTACGAGCAGTACTTC	CASSIRGDRGTYEQYF
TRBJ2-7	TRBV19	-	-	TGTGCCAGTAGGGGGCCCACCTACGAGCAGTACTTC	CASRGPTYEQYF
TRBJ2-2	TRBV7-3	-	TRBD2	TGTGCCAGCAGCTTGCTAGCGGGAGGTAACACCGGGGAGCTGTTTTTT	CASSLLAGGNTGELFF
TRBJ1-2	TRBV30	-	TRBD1	TGTGCCTGGAGTGGACAGGGAATCTATGGCTACACCTTC	CAWSGQGIYGYTF
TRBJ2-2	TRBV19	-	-	TGTGCCAGTACGACCGGGACACTTTTTCCCGGGGAGCTGTTTTTT	CASTTGTLFPGELFF
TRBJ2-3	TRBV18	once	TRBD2	TGTGCCAGCTCAGCAAACTTAGCGGGGAGCACAGATACGCAGTATTTT	CASSANLAGSTDTQYF
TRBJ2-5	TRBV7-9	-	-	TGTGCCAGCAGCCAACCAGAGCGGGAAGAGACCCAGTACTTC	CASSQPEREETQYF
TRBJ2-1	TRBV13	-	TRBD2	TGTGCCAGCAGCCACCTAGCGGGATCCTACAATGAGCAGTTCTTC	CASSHLAGSYNEQFF
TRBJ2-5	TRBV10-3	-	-	TGTGCCATCAGTGAGTCGAGGGCAGGACCCCAAGAGACCCAGTACTTC	CAISESRAGPQETQYF
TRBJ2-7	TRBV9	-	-	TGTGCCAGCAGCGTAGGAGGTTCCTACGAGCAGTACTTC	CASSVGGSYEQYF
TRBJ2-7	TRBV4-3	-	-	TGCGCCAGCAGCCAAGATCGTGGTAGTATATACGAGCAGTACTTC	CASSQDRGSIYEQYF
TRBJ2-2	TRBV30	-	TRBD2	TGTGCCTGGAGTGTAGCCAGCGGGAGGGGGGCCGGGGAGCTGTTTTTT	CAWSVASGRGAGELFF
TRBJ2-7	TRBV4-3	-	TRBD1	TGCGCCAGCAGCCAAGGGACAGGGGAATACTACGAGCAGTACTTC	CASSQGTGEYYEQYF
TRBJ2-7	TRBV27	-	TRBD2	TGTGCCAGCAGGGCAGCGGGAGGCCCATCCTACGAGCAGTACTTC	CASRAAGGPSYEQYF
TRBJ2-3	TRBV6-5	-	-	TGTGCCAGCAGTTACTCGCTATTCACAGATACGCAGTATTTT	CASSYSLFTDTQYF